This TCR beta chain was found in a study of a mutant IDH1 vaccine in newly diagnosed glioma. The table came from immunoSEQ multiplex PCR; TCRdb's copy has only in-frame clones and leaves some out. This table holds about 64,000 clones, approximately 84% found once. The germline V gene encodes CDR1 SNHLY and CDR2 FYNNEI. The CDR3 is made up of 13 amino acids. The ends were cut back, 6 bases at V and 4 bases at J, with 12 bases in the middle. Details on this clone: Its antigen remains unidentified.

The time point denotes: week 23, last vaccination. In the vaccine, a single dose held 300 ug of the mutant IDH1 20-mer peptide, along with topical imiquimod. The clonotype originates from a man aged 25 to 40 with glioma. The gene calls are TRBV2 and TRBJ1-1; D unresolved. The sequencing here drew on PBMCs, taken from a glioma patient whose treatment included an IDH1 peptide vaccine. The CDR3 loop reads CASRGRSSTEAFF. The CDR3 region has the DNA TGTGCCAGCAGGGGAAGGTCGAGCACTGAAGCTTTCTTT.